This TCR beta chain is drawn from a study of blood T cell repertoires in COVID-19. At the level of the study: Whether acute or convalescent, the COVID-19 samples came from the United States, Italy and Spain. The cDNA or gDNA used as material had been derived from T cells, B-cell-depleted T cells, or PBMCs.

Authors' processing steps: Reference gene primer amplification yielded estimated nucleated cell counts. TCRdb keeps only in-frame clones here, not all; method: immunoSEQ multiplex PCR. The V and J calls and the clone size are those of that table, but D and trimming were determined from the DNA. The data show under 150,000 clones, with around three quarters seen just once and about 8.6% held by the top ten. The CDR3 length is 13 residues. V shed 5 bases, J shed 6 bases, and the junction held 4 bases outside the gene matches. Looked up from germline, CDR1 is SGHTA and CDR2 is FQGTGA. The sequence derives from a man aged 45-65 years with active or convalescent COVID-19. This chain connects TRBV7-3 to TRBJ2-1; 7 positions agree with TRBD2. Sequencing input: peripheral blood. CDR3 DNA sequence: TGTGCCAGCAGCCGCGGGGAGGGCAATGAGCAGTTCTTC. Amino acid sequence: CASSRGEGNEQFF.